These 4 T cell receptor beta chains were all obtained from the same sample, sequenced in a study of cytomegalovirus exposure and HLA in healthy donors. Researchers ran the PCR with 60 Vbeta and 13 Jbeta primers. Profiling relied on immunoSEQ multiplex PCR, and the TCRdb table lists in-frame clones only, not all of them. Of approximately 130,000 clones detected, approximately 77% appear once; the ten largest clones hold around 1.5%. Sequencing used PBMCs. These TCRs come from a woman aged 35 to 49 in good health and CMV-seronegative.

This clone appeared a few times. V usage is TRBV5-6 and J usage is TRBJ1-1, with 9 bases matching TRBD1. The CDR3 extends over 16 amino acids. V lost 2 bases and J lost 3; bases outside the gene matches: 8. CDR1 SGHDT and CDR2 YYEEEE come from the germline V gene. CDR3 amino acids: CASSFFTGGPDTEAFF. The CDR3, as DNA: TGTGCCAGCAGCTTTTTCACAGGGGGCCCTGACACTGAAGCTTTCTTT. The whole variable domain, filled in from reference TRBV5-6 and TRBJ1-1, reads DAGVTQSPTHLIKTRGQQVTLRCSPKSGHDTVSWYQQALGQGPQFIFQYYEEEERQRGNFPDRFSGHQFPNYSSELNVNALLLGDSALYLCASSFFTGGPDTEAFFGQGTRLTVV.

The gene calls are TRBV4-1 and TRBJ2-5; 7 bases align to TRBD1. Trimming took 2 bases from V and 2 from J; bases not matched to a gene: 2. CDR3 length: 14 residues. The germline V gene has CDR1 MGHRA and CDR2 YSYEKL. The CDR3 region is CASSQPGQQETQYF. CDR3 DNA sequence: TGCGCCAGCAGCCAACCGGGACAGCAAGAGACCCAGTACTTC.

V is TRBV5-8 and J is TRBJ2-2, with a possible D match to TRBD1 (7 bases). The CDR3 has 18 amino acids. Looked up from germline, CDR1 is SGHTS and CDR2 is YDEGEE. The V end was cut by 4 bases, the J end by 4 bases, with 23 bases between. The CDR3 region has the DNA TGTGCCAGCAGCCCCCGGGGGAACAGGGGAATGGGCACCGGGGAGCTGTTTTTT. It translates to CASSPRGNRGMGTGELFF.

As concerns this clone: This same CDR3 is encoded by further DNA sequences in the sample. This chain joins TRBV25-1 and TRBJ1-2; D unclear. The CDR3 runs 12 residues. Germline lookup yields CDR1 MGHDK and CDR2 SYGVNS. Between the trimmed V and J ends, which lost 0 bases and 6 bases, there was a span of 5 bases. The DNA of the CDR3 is TGTGCCAGCAGTGAATACGGGGATGGCTACACCTTC. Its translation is CASSEYGDGYTF.